This is a list of T cell receptor beta chains from one sample in a study of patients and donors after allogeneic stem cell transplantation. TCRdb recomputed calls from the RT-PCR reads with MiXCR, one row per CDR3 protein. The table records about 74,000 distinct CDR3 sequences, approximately 26% of them present only once. Sequenced sample: blood, either unsorted or a sorted T cell fraction (not recorded which). The receptors shown here come from a human donor who was either an allogeneic HSCT recipient or a stem cell or donor lymphocyte infusion donor (not recorded which). It is not recorded whose cells these are; they may come from a transplant donor. Each CDR3 is given with its conserved first and last residue. Each record gives: CDR3 protein, CDR3 DNA, J gene, clone size, D gene, V gene. The D gene is left open where the match is weak. Not all rows give a size; the values are once, few, many and, for expanded clones, a class.

CDR3: CASSLADRMLLGPNGAFF
DNA: TGCGCCAGCAGCTTGGCGGACCGTATGCTCTTGGGGCCGAATGGAGCTTTCTTT
J: TRBJ1-1
size: NA
D: NA
V: TRBV5-1

CDR3: CASSDGGQGSDTQYF
DNA: TGTGCCAGCAGTGATGGAGGACAGGGGTCAGATACGCAGTATTTT
J: TRBJ2-3
size: NA
D: TRBD1
V: TRBV2

CDR3: CATRIVQRDGDTQYF
DNA: TGTGCCACCCGGATTGTGCAGCGGGACGGAGATACGCAGTATTTT
J: TRBJ2-3
size: NA
D: TRBD2
V: TRBV6-5

CDR3: CASTLAGDSYNEQFF
DNA: TGTGCCAGCACCCTCGCGGGGGACTCCTACAATGAGCAGTTCTTC
J: TRBJ2-1
size: NA
D: TRBD2
V: TRBV7-8

CDR3: CAISAEEGRGSNYGYTF
DNA: TGTGCCATCAGTGCCGAGGAGGGTCGGGGGTCTAACTATGGCTACACCTTC
J: TRBJ1-2
size: NA
D: NA
V: TRBV10-3

CDR3: CATSDSGVTEAFF
DNA: TGTGCCACCAGTGATTCTGGGGTCACTGAAGCTTTCTTT
J: TRBJ1-1
size: few
D: NA
V: TRBV24-1

CDR3: CSAKASGSTDTQYF
DNA: TGCAGTGCTAAGGCTAGCGGGAGCACAGATACGCAGTATTTT
J: TRBJ2-3
size: few
D: TRBD2
V: TRBV20-1

CDR3: CATSSPSEDEKLFF
DNA: TGTGCCACCAGCAGTCCCTCGGAGGACGAAAAACTGTTTTTT
J: TRBJ1-4
size: NA
D: NA
V: TRBV15

CDR3: CASSLLGQGFYNEQFF
DNA: TGTGCCAGCAGTTTATTGGGACAGGGGTTCTACAATGAGCAGTTCTTC
J: TRBJ2-1
size: few
D: TRBD1
V: TRBV27

CDR3: CASLLAPGQSQFF
DNA: TGTGCCAGCCTCCTAGCACCAGGACAATCGCAGTTCTTC
J: TRBJ2-1
size: NA
D: NA
V: TRBV7-9

CDR3: CSAPAGTNLYEQYF
DNA: TGCAGTGCCCCGGCCGGGACTAACTTATACGAGCAGTACTTC
J: TRBJ2-7
size: NA
D: TRBD2
V: TRBV20-1

CDR3: CASSFAGVYSNQPQHF
DNA: TGTGCCAGCAGCTTTGCAGGGGTATATAGCAATCAGCCCCAGCATTTT
J: TRBJ1-5
size: NA
D: NA
V: TRBV7-2

CDR3: CASSFWLAIVADTQYF
DNA: TGTGCCAGCAGTTTTTGGCTAGCGATAGTTGCAGATACGCAGTATTTT
J: TRBJ2-3
size: NA
D: NA
V: TRBV12-3/TRBV12-4

CDR3: CASSPRGSGGYNEQFF
DNA: TGTGCCAGTAGTCCCCGGGGTAGCGGGGGTTACAATGAGCAGTTCTTC
J: TRBJ2-1
size: few
D: TRBD2
V: TRBV19

CDR3: CASSTSAGNTIYF
DNA: TGTGCCAGCTCAACTTCGGCTGGAAACACCATATATTTT
J: TRBJ1-3
size: NA
D: NA
V: TRBV18

CDR3: CAISDPGLAGVGELFF
DNA: TGTGCCATCAGTGACCCGGGACTAGCGGGAGTCGGGGAGCTGTTTTTT
J: TRBJ2-2
size: NA
D: TRBD2
V: TRBV10-3

CDR3: CASSLEGTGASWEQYF
DNA: TGTGCCAGCAGCTTAGAGGGGACAGGGGCCTCGTGGGAGCAGTACTTC
J: TRBJ2-7
size: few
D: TRBD1
V: TRBV7-9

CDR3: CSVVGDRRDYEQYF
DNA: TGCAGCGTTGTCGGAGACCGGAGGGACTACGAGCAGTACTTC
J: TRBJ2-7
size: NA
D: NA
V: TRBV29-1

CDR3: CASTTAWGSGNTIYF
DNA: TGTGCCAGCACCACCGCTTGGGGCTCTGGAAACACCATATATTTT
J: TRBJ1-3
size: few
D: NA
V: TRBV12-3/TRBV12-4

CDR3: CASSELSRAEKLFF
DNA: TGTGCCAGCAGTGAACTTTCAAGGGCCGAAAAACTGTTTTTT
J: TRBJ1-4
size: few
D: NA
V: TRBV2

CDR3: CASESLAGGRGEQYF
DNA: TGTGCCAGCGAGAGTCTAGCGGGAGGGCGAGGGGAGCAGTACTTC
J: TRBJ2-7
size: NA
D: TRBD2
V: TRBV12-3/TRBV12-4

CDR3: CSAKSQMNTEAFF
DNA: TGCAGTGCTAAGTCCCAAATGAACACTGAAGCTTTCTTT
J: TRBJ1-1
size: many
D: NA
V: TRBV20-1

CDR3: CASSQDTGRAFF
DNA: TGTGCCAGCAGCCAAGATACGGGGAGAGCTTTCTTT
J: TRBJ1-1
size: few
D: NA
V: TRBV3-1

CDR3: CASSLDGGLGAEAFF
DNA: TGCGCCAGCAGCTTGGACGGCGGGCTAGGGGCTGAAGCTTTCTTT
J: TRBJ1-1
size: many
D: NA
V: TRBV5-1

CDR3: CASLREATDTQYF
DNA: TGTGCCAGCCTACGGGAGGCCACAGATACGCAGTATTTT
J: TRBJ2-3
size: once
D: TRBD2
V: TRBV7-2